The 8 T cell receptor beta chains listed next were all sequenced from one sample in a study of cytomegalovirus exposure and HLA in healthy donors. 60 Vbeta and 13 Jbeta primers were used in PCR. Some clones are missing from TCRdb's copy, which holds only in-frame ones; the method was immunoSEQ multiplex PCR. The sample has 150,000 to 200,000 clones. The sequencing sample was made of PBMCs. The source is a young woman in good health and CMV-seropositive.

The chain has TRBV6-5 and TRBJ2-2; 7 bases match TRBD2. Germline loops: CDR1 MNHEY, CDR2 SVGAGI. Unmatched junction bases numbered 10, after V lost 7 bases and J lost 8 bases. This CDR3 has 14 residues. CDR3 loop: CASTFPGGVGELFF. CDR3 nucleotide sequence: TGTGCCAGCACCTTTCCGGGAGGAGTAGGGGAGCTGTTTTTT.

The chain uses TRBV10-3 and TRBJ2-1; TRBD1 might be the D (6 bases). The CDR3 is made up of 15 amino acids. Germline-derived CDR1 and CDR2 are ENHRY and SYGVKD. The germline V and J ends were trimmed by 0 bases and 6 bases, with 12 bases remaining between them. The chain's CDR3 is CAISESTGRGNEQFF. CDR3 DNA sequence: TGTGCCATCAGTGAGTCGACCGGCAGGGGCAATGAGCAGTTCTTC.

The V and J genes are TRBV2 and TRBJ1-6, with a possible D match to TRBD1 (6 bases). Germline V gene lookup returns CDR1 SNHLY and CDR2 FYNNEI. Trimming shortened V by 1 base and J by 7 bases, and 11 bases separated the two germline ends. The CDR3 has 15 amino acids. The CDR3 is CASSEDRVGNSPLHF. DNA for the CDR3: TGTGCCAGCAGTGAAGACAGGGTTGGAAATTCACCCCTCCACTTT.

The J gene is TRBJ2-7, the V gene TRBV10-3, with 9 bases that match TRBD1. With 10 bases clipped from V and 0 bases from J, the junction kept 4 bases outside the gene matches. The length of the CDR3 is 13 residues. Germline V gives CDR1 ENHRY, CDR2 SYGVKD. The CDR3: CASTGGSSYEQYF. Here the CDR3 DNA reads TGTGCCAGCACAGGGGGCAGCTCCTACGAGCAGTACTTC.

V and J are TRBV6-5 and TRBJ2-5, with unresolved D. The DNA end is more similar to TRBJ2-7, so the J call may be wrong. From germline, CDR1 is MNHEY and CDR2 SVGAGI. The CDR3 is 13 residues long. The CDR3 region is CASSFRSSYEQYF. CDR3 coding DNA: TGTGCCAGCAGTTTTCGGAGCTCCTACGAGCAGTACTTC.

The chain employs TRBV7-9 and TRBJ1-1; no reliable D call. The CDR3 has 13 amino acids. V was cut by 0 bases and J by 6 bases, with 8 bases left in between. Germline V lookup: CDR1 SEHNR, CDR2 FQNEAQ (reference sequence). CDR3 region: CASSLAGRAEAFF. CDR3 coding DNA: TGTGCCAGCAGCTTAGCAGGGCGGGCTGAAGCTTTCTTT.

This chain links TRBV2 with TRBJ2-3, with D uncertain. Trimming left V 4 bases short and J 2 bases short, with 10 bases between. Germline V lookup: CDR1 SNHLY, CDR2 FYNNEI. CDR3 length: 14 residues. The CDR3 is CASSVTVTTDTQYF. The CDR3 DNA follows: TGTGCCAGCAGTGTAACAGTCACCACAGATACGCAGTATTTT. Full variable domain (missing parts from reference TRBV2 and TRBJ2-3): EPEVTQTPSHQVTQMGQEVILRCVPISNHLYFYWYRQILGQKVEFLVSFYNNEISEKSEIFDDQFSVERPDGSNFTLKIRSTKLEDSAMYFCASSVTVTTDTQYFGPGTRLTVL.

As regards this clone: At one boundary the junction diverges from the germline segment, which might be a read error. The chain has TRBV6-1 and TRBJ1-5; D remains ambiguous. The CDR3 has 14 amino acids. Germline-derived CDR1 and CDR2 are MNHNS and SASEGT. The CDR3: CASKRYYSNQPQHF. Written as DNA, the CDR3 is TGTGCCAGCAAAAGGTATTATAGCAATCAGCCCCAGCACTTT.